The 4 T cell receptor beta chains in this list originate from one sample, sequenced in a study of radiation and T cells in renal cell carcinoma. Documented time point: blood 2 weeks post-SBRT. Treatment reported: 15 Gy SBRT to primary tumor, nephrectomy 4 weeks later. Method: immunoSEQ multiplex PCR; TCRdb's copy keeps in-frame clones and lacks some. The table shows roughly 80,000 clones, with approximately 83% occurring only once. The sequencing used blood, collected from a patient whose treatment included radiotherapy and nephrectomy. These receptors were taken from a woman between 45 and 65 years old with renal cell carcinoma.

The J gene is TRBJ1-1, the V gene TRBV5-3, with 11 nucleotides matching TRBD1. TRBV5-3 is filed as an ORF, its function uncertain. The V gene end was trimmed by 9 bases and the J gene end by 7 bases; junction bases not matched to a gene: 5. The CDR3 runs to 12 residues. The CDR3: CATGQGAGEAFF. CDR3 sequence (DNA): TGTGCCACTGGACAGGGGGCTGGTGAAGCTTTCTTT.

The rearrangement uses TRBV6-5 and TRBJ1-2; D gene uncertain. V was cut by 7 bases and J by 3 bases, with 9 bases left in between. The CDR3 covers 12 residues. CDR1 and CDR2 from the germline V gene are MNHEY and SVGAGI. CDR3 loop: CASIKPHYGYTF. The CDR3, as DNA: TGTGCCAGCATTAAACCACACTATGGCTACACCTTC.

V is TRBV5-4 and J is TRBJ1-4; D is uncertain. V was cut by 5 bases and J by 13 bases, with 18 bases left in between. CDR1 SGHNT and CDR2 YYREEE come from the germline V gene (reference sequence). This CDR3 is built from 13 residues. In DNA form, the CDR3 reads TGTGCCAGCAGGCCTACACTTGACGGAGTACTGTTTTTT. This gives the protein CASRPTLDGVLFF. Combining the CDR3 with reference TRBV5-4 and TRBJ1-4 gives the whole variable domain ETGVTQSPTHLIKTRGQQVTLRCSSQSGHNTVSWYQQALGQGPQFIFQYYREEENGRGNFPPRFSGLQFPNYSSELNVNALELDDSALYLCASRPTLDGVLFFGSGTQLSVL.

The sample holds a few counts of this clone. The chain couples TRBV6-5 to TRBJ1-1; D is unresolved. V gave up 2 bases and J gave up 1 base, with 2 bases separating them. CDR1 is MNHEY, CDR2 SVGAGI, per germline. This CDR3 has 12 amino acids. The CDR3 sequence is CASSYRNTEAFF. CDR3 sequence (DNA): TGTGCCAGCAGTTACCGGAACACTGAAGCTTTCTTT.